These 22 T cell receptor beta chains originate from one sample sequenced in a study of beta chain features in type 1 diabetes. Of the isolated RNA, all was reverse transcribed, and so the sequenced material was expressed TCRB transcripts. Produced via immunoSEQ multiplex PCR; TCRdb's table is partial and in-frame only. The data hold over 350,000 clones, with around 15% observed a single time. Sequenced sample: naive CD4+ T cells from blood. The receptors were sampled from a woman aged 18-35 years in good health.

This clone occurred a few times. The gene calls are TRBV13 and TRBJ2-7, with no clear D. Between the trimmed V and J ends, which lost 4 bases and 4 bases, there was a span of 8 bases. This CDR3 is 12 amino acids long. Germline V gene sequence: CDR1 PRHDT, CDR2 FYEKMQ (reference sequence). CDR3 bases: TGTGCCAGCAGCTCCCGGTCGTACGAGCAGTACTTC. Encoded protein: CASSSRSYEQYF. The full variable domain, rest sourced from reference TRBV13 and TRBJ2-7, is AAGVIQSPRHLIKEKRETATLKCYPIPRHDTVYWYQQGPGQDPQFLISFYEKMQSDKGSIPDRFSAQQFSDYHSELNMSSLELGDSALYFCASSSRSYEQYFGPGTRLTVT.

The rearrangement links TRBV20-1 to TRBJ1-2, with D unclear. This CDR3 is built from 11 residues. Germline V gene data show CDR1 as DFQATT and CDR2 as SNEGSKA (reference sequence). The CDR3 region has the DNA TGCAGCAGGTTGGTGGGCTATGGCTACACCTTC. This codes for CSRLVGYGYTF.

This clone was counted only a few times. The chain carries TRBV7-2 and TRBJ2-3, with D possibly being TRBD2 (5 bases). The V end was cut by 5 bases, the J end by 0 bases, with 12 bases between. CDR3 length: 15 amino acids. Germline V CDR1 and CDR2: SGHTA, FQGNSA. The DNA of the CDR3 is TGTGCCAGCAGCCCTCGCCGGGGAAGCACAGATACGCAGTATTTT. Protein product: CASSPRRGSTDTQYF. The whole variable domain, remainder taken from reference TRBV7-2 and TRBJ2-3, is GAGVSQSPSNKVTEKGKDVELRCDPISGHTALYWYRQSLGQGLEFLIYFQGNSAPDKSGLPSDRFSAERTGGSVSTLTIQRTQQEDSAVYLCASSPRRGSTDTQYFGPGTRLTVL.

The rearrangement uses TRBV27 and TRBJ1-4; 8 bases align to TRBD1. Germline V gene sequence: CDR1 MNHEY, CDR2 SMNVEV (reference sequence). Trimming cost V 5 bases and J 7 bases; bases outside gene matches: 6. The CDR3 covers 14 residues. DNA for the CDR3: TGTGCCAGCAGTCTCCGGACAGGGACTGAAAAACTGTTTTTT. Its protein product is CASSLRTGTEKLFF. The full variable domain, with the rest looked up from reference TRBV27 and TRBJ1-4, is EAQVTQNPRYLITVTGKKLTVTCSQNMNHEYMSWYRQDPGLGLRQIYYSMNVEVTDKGDVPEGYKVSRKEKRNFPLILESPSPNQTSLYFCASSLRTGTEKLFFGSGTQLSVL.

CDR3 DNA sequence: TGCAGCGTTGAACCGGGTCTCGACACTGAAGCTTTCTTT. It is translated as CSVEPGLDTEAFF. The rearrangement links TRBV29-1 to TRBJ1-1; no clear D gene. V was pared by 2 bases and J by 3 bases, with 10 bases between. CDR1 and CDR2 from the germline V gene are SQVTM and ANQGSEA. The CDR3 has 13 residues.

The V gene is TRBV21-1, the J gene TRBJ2-5; the table's TRBD1 call for D was not verified on the DNA. TRBV21-1 is marked as a pseudogene. This CDR3 spans 17 amino acids. The CDR3 protein is CASSKGFGQKKGETQYF. DNA of the CDR3: TGTGCCAGCAGCAAAGGGTTCGGACAGAAAAAGGGCGAGACCCAGTACTTC.

V is TRBV7-9 and J is TRBJ2-7, with TRBD2 as a possible D gene (5 bases). CDR3 length: 16 residues. Germline CDR1 and CDR2: SEHNR and FQNEAQ (reference sequence). Deletions cut 6 bases from V and 7 bases from J, with 25 bases between. This chain's CDR3 is CASSLLGAGRLGEQYF. The CDR3 bases are TGTGCCAGCAGTCTTCTAGGTGCGGGTCGGTTGGGGGAGCAGTACTTC.

The chain has TRBV5-1 and TRBJ2-3; TRBD1 aligns across 10 bases. This CDR3 is built from 14 residues. V was pared by 4 bases and J by 9 bases, with 8 bases of the junction left unmatched. The germline V gene has CDR1 SGHRS and CDR2 YFSETQ. The CDR3 here is CASSGGTGERTQYF. The DNA of the CDR3 is TGCGCCAGCAGCGGCGGGACAGGGGAGAGGACGCAGTATTTT.

This chain links TRBV6-5 with TRBJ2-3, with 7 nucleotides matching TRBD2. Germline V gene lookup returns CDR1 MNHEY and CDR2 SVGAGI. The ends lost 8 bases at V and 3 bases at J; junction bases unmatched: 11. This CDR3 has 15 residues. CDR3 sequence reads: CASGRARARTDTQYF. CDR3 bases: TGTGCCAGCGGGAGGGCCAGGGCAAGGACAGATACGCAGTATTTT.

The chain recombines TRBV4-1 with TRBJ2-7; TRBD1 aligns across 9 bases. Germline V lookup: CDR1 MGHRA, CDR2 YSYEKL. This CDR3 spans 15 amino acids. The junction had 5 bases not matched to a gene; V was cut back by 3 bases and J by 2 bases. This CDR3 reads CASSQTGTGPYEQYF. The CDR3 DNA follows: TGCGCCAGCAGCCAGACCGGGACAGGGCCCTACGAGCAGTACTTC.

This clone has more than one count but fewer than ten. The chain couples TRBV5-6 to TRBJ2-5, with 7 bases matching TRBD1. The trim removed 2 bases at V and 4 bases at J, leaving 8 bases unmatched. Germline CDR1 reads SGHDT; CDR2 reads YYEEEE. CDR3 size: 15 residues. The CDR3 spells CASSFGAGGGETQYF. CDR3 coding DNA: TGTGCCAGCAGCTTCGGGGCAGGGGGTGGAGAGACCCAGTACTTC.

In its sample, this clone was seen a few times. The gene calls are TRBV28 and TRBJ1-5; D unclear. The CDR3 contains 16 residues. Germline assignment: CDR1 MDHEN and CDR2 SYDVKM. V was cut by 7 bases and J by 2 bases, with 18 bases left in between. Here the CDR3 DNA reads TGTGCCAGCATCCGAGGGCGGGGTTTCGGCAATCAGCCCCAGCATTTT. It specifies CASIRGRGFGNQPQHF.

This clone appeared a few times. Other nucleotide sequences from this sample produce the same CDR3. V is TRBV7-9 and J is TRBJ1-1; D is perhaps TRBD1 (5 bases). V lost 0 bases and J 3 bases, leaving 5 bases between the germline ends. Germline CDR1 SEHNR, CDR2 FQNEAQ (reference sequence). The CDR3 is made up of 13 amino acids. The CDR3 coding sequence is TGTGCCAGCAGCTTAGCAGGGGACACTGAAGCTTTCTTT. Amino acids: CASSLAGDTEAFF.

The gene calls are TRBV6-5 and TRBJ1-4; no firm D call. V was pared by 6 bases and J by 11 bases, with 13 bases between. The CDR3 runs 12 residues. Germline V gene lookup returns CDR1 MNHEY and CDR2 SVGAGI. The CDR3 sequence is CASRRSGGKLFF. CDR3 nucleotide sequence: TGTGCCAGCAGACGGAGTGGTGGGAAACTGTTTTTT.

The chain uses TRBV25-1 and TRBJ1-2; TRBD1 might be the D (5 bases). V lost 7 bases to trimming and J lost 8 bases, with 20 bases between them. The germline V gene encodes CDR1 MGHDK and CDR2 SYGVNS. This CDR3 has 14 residues. The CDR3 DNA is TGTGCCAGCACTATTGGCAGGGAGGGAGGCGGCTACACCTTC. This codes for CASTIGREGGGYTF.

As regards this clone: Other DNA sequences in this sample translate to the same CDR3. The CDR3 loop reads CSAIRDTQYF. Written as DNA, the CDR3 is TGCAGTGCTATTCGAGATACGCAGTATTTT. V usage is TRBV20-1 and J usage is TRBJ2-3; D is uncertain. Germline CDR1 and CDR2: DFQATT and SNEGSKA (reference sequence). Trimming left V 4 bases short and J 5 bases short, with 4 bases between. The CDR3 length is 10 residues.

This clone has a handful of counts. Other DNA sequences in this sample translate to the same CDR3. This sequence joins TRBV7-2 and TRBJ2-1; 12 bases align to TRBD2. Germline loops: CDR1 SGHTA, CDR2 FQGNSA. After removal of 0 bases from V and 6 bases from J, the junction contained 3 bases not matched to a gene. The CDR3 is made up of 16 amino acids. As DNA, the CDR3 is TGTGCCAGCAGCTTAGCCCGACTAGCGGGAGCCAATGAGCAGTTCTTC. It translates to CASSLARLAGANEQFF.

This clone showed up just a few times. Other DNA sequences in the sample encode the same CDR3. The chain links TRBV7-9 to TRBJ1-5, with 9 positions matching TRBD1. Germline trimming cut 2 bases from V and 4 bases from J; bases unmatched to any gene: 3. This CDR3 region has 15 residues. In germline, CDR1 is SEHNR, CDR2 FQNEAQ (reference sequence). The CDR3 DNA follows: TGTGCCAGCAGCTTATCGGGACAGGGAAATCAGCCCCAGCATTTT. Protein sequence: CASSLSGQGNQPQHF.

In this sample, this clone turned up a few times. The CDR3 is CASSLVAEDYGYTF. The CDR3 nucleotides read TGCGCCAGCAGCTTGGTGGCAGAGGACTATGGCTACACCTTC. This chain links TRBV5-1 with TRBJ1-2; D gene uncertain. Trimming removed 0 bases at V and 3 bases at J, with 9 bases between. CDR1 is SGHRS and CDR2 is YFSETQ in the germline V gene. This CDR3 region has 14 residues.

The rearrangement joins TRBV14 to TRBJ1-1; possible D gene TRBD1, 6 bases. CDR3 length: 16 amino acids. Germline V gene lookup returns CDR1 SGHDN and CDR2 FVKESK. V lost 3 bases to trimming and J lost 0 bases, with 14 bases between them. CDR3 nucleotide sequence: TGTGCCAGCAGCCACGACCTTGGACAGTTGAACACTGAAGCTTTCTTT. It translates to CASSHDLGQLNTEAFF.

This chain joins TRBV18 and TRBJ1-5; 9 bases line up with TRBD1. V gave up 3 bases and J gave up 2 bases; unmatched junction bases: 8. The germline V gene encodes CDR1 KGHSH and CDR2 LQKENI. The CDR3 length is 17 residues. CDR3 nucleotides: TGTGCCAGCTCACCTGGGACAGGGCGAGGAGGCAATCAGCCCCAGCATTTT. Protein product: CASSPGTGRGGNQPQHF.

The chain is built from TRBV30 and TRBJ2-5, with 8 bases matching TRBD1. Germline values: CDR1 GTSNPN, CDR2 SVGIG (reference sequence). Germline trimming cut 2 bases from V and 4 bases from J; bases unmatched to any gene: 6. This CDR3 has 14 amino acids. This CDR3 is CAWSRTGLRETQYF. The CDR3 bases are TGTGCCTGGAGTCGGACAGGGCTCCGAGAGACCCAGTACTTC.